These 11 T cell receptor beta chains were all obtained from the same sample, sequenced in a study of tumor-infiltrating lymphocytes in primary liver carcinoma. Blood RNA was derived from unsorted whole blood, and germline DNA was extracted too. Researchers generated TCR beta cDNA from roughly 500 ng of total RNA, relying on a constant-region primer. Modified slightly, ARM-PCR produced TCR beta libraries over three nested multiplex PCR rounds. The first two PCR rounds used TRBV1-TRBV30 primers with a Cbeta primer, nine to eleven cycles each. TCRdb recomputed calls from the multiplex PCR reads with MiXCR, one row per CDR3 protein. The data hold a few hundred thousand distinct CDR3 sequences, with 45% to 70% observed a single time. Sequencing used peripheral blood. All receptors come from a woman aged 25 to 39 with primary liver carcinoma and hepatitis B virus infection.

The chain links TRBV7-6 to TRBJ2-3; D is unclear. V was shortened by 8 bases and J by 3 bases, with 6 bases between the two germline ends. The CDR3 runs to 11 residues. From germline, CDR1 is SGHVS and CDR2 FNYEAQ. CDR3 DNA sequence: TGTGCCAGCCAAAGGACAGATACGCAGTATTTT. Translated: CASQRTDTQYF.

This CDR3 is CASSLSVTDTQYF. As DNA, the CDR3 is TGCGCCAGCAGCTTGTCAGTAACAGATACGCAGTATTTT. The V and J genes are TRBV5-1 and TRBJ2-3; D gene ambiguous. V was trimmed by 1 base and J by 3 bases, leaving 6 bases between them. The CDR3 sequence is 13 residues long. Germline CDR1 and CDR2: SGHRS and YFSETQ.

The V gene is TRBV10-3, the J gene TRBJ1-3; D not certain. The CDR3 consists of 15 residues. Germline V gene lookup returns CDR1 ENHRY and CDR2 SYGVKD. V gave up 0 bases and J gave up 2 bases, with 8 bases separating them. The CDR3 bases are TGTGCCATCAGTGAGTCAGGGTCGGCTGGAAACACCATATATTTT. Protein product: CAISESGSAGNTIYF.

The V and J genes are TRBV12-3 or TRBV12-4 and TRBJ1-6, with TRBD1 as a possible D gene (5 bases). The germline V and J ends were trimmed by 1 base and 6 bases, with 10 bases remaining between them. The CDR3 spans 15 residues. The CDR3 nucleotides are TGTGCCAGCAGTTTAGGGGGCAGTGGTAATTCACCCCTCCACTTT. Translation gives CASSLGGSGNSPLHF.

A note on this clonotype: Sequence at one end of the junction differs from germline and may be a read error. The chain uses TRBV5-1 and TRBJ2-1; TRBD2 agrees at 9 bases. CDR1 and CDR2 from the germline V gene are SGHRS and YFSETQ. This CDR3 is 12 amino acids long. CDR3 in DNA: TGCGCCAGCAGCTTGGGCGGGAGGGCCCCGGTTTTC. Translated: CASSLGGRAPVF.

CDR3 in DNA: TGTGCCGGCACTAAGGTAGCGGGAGTAAACAATGAGCAGTTCTTC. Protein: CAGTKVAGVNNEQFF. The V call is TRBV6-2 or TRBV6-3, the J call TRBJ2-1, with TRBD2 matching 9 bases. In germline, CDR1 is MNHEY, CDR2 SVGEGT. The CDR3 loop spans 15 amino acids. J was trimmed by 5 bases and V by 11 bases; bases with no gene match: 13.

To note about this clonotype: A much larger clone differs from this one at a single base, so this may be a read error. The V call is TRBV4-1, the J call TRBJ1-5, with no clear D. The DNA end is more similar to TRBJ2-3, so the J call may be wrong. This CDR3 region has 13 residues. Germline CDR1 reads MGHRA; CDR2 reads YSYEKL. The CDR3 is CASSQESDQPQYF. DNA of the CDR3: TGCGCCAGCAGCCAAGAATCGGATCAGCCCCAGTATTTT.

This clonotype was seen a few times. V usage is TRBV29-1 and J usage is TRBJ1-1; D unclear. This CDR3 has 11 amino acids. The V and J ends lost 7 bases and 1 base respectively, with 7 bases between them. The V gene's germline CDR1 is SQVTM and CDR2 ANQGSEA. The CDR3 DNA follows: TGCAGCGCCATCAGGAACACTGAAGCTTTCTTT. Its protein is CSAIRNTEAFF.

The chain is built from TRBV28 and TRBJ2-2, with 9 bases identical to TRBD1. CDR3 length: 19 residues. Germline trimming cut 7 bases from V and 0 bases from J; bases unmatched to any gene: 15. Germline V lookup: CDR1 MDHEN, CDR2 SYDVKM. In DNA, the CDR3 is TGTGCCAGCAAACCAACTCTGGGACAGGGTAAAGCGAACACCGGGGAGCTGTTTTTT. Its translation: CASKPTLGQGKANTGELFF. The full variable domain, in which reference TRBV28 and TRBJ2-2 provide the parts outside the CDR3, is DVKVTQSSRYLVKRTGEKVFLECVQDMDHENMFWYRQDPGLGLRLIYFSYDVKMKEKGDIPEGYSVSREKKERFSLILESASTNQTSMYLCASKPTLGQGKANTGELFFGEGSRLTVL.

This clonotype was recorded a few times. The CDR3 DNA sequence: TGTGCCAGCACTCCCGCTGGGTCCAATAATGAAAAACTGTTTTTT. This translates into CASTPAGSNNEKLFF. This rearrangement joins TRBV12-3 or TRBV12-4 to TRBJ1-4, with no clear D. V lost 7 bases and J 4 bases, leaving 16 bases between the germline ends. CDR3 length: 15 amino acids.

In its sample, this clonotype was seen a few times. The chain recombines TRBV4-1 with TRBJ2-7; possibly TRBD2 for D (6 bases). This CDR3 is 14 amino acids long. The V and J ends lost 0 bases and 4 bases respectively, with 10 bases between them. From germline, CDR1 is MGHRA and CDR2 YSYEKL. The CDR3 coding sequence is TGCGCCAGCAGCCAAGATATGGCGGGATACGAGCAGTACTTC. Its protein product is CASSQDMAGYEQYF.